This T cell receptor beta chain came from a study of blood T cells in healthy people across ages. Germline V gene data show CDR1 as SEHNR and CDR2 as FQNEAQ (reference sequence). The CDR3 runs to 18 residues. V was pared by 0 bases and J by 3 bases, with 12 bases of the junction left unmatched. This clonotype was seen a handful of times. What it recognizes is unknown. Study-wide results and caveats: Older age coincided with a roughly linear decline in TCR beta diversity per million T cells.

A sample-barcoded 5' primer and a J-beta primer mix were used in a second PCR of about 6 to 12 cycles. Each TCR beta cDNA got a 12-nucleotide random molecular identifier. TCRdb re-analysed the 5' RACE reads in MiXCR, keeping a single row per CDR3 protein. The sample has some 1.5 million distinct CDR3 sequences, 28% seen once. The V call is TRBV7-9, the J call TRBJ2-5; 8 positions match TRBD1. Material: blood. This receptor was obtained from a woman aged 25-40 years in good health. The DNA for the CDR3 is TGTGCCAGCAGCTTAGCCTTAAACCGGGACAGGTATGAAGAGACCCAGTACTTC. As protein: CASSLALNRDRYEETQYF.